These T cell receptor beta chains were read from a single sample in a study of blood T cells in healthy people across ages. TCRdb re-derived calls from the 5' RACE reads in MiXCR, one entry per CDR3 protein. Of some 1,800,000 distinct CDR3 sequences in the sample, more than 35% were seen once. Sequenced input: blood. These receptors were collected from a human donor in good health. The CDR3 runs from the conserved cysteine through the conserved F or W. The order of the fields is V gene, J gene, clone size, CDR3 protein. Clone size appears in some rows only: once, few, many, or a class for an expanded clone.

TRBV7-9	TRBJ1-2	few	CASSLAPRGADGYTF
TRBV5-1	TRBJ2-5	NA	CASSLAGARGLETQYF
TRBV6-6	TRBJ1-3	NA	CASSYDHRFWHTIYF
TRBV20-1	TRBJ2-7	NA	CSAKAGGHYEQYF
TRBV4-3	TRBJ2-1	few	CASSPLSGTHKNNEQFF
TRBV6-5	TRBJ1-1	NA	CASSYSRQVNTEAFF
TRBV11-1	TRBJ2-5	NA	CASSPDPSESHLDGTQYF
TRBV15	TRBJ2-6	few	CATSYRQILSGANVLTF
TRBV20-1	TRBJ2-3	NA	CSAADPGQGAGDTQYF
TRBV20-1	TRBJ1-1	few	CSASWGDTEAFF
TRBV12-3/TRBV12-4	TRBJ2-1	few	CASSLGLASLQFF
TRBV29-1	TRBJ2-7	many	CSVQPSSYEQYF
TRBV9	TRBJ2-5	few	CASSVDGQGLETQYF
TRBV7-9	TRBJ2-4	NA	CASSHWTVIAKNIQYF
TRBV5-6	TRBJ1-5	NA	CASSTGQSQSPQHF
TRBV7-8	TRBJ2-2	NA	CASSRTGHKNTGELFF
TRBV6-5	TRBJ2-3	once	CASSSPDSSPGDTQYF
TRBV9	TRBJ1-1	NA	CASSQGQGVGEAFF
TRBV6-2/TRBV6-3	TRBJ2-2	NA	CASSYLRGPTGELFF
TRBV24-1	TRBJ2-1	NA	CATSDSGTLGYNEQFF
TRBV4-1	TRBJ1-5	NA	CASSQEGQLNQPQHF
TRBV9	TRBJ1-6	few	CASSVRALGSPLHF
TRBV7-9	TRBJ1-4	few	CASSSWGATNEKLFF
TRBV5-1	TRBJ1-5	NA	CAGRWTGGNQPQHF
TRBV7-8	TRBJ2-1	once	CASSLSRVSEQFF
TRBV29-1	TRBJ1-1	many	CSVVFQADTEAFF
TRBV29-1	TRBJ2-7	NA	CSVEAPTRTGTYGQYF
TRBV29-1	TRBJ1-2	few	CSVPTGTYGYTF
TRBV11-2	TRBJ1-5	NA	CASSLDAGPNQPQHF
TRBV12-3/TRBV12-4	TRBJ1-2	NA	CASSSSVEGIYGYTF
TRBV4-1	TRBJ2-1	few	CASSRSGDGNEQFF
TRBV7-2	TRBJ2-1	few	CTSSAPRGAGEQFF
TRBV20-1	TRBJ2-3	few	CTRGVTDTQYF
TRBV29-1	TRBJ1-1	few	CSVEDLARAFF
TRBV15	TRBJ1-2	NA	CATSGQGRVYGYTF
TRBV15	TRBJ1-2	NA	CATSSDAGAHEYGYTF
TRBV29-1	TRBJ2-1	few	CSVGGPATSYNEQFF
TRBV27	TRBJ2-7	NA	CASSLGNAPTYEQYF
TRBV4-3	TRBJ1-1	NA	CASSQDRLLNTEAFF
TRBV4-3	NA	NA	CASSQAWDNSYEQYF